A single sample gave rise to the 9 T cell receptor beta chains below, sequenced in a study of blood T cells in healthy people across ages. With a J-beta primer mix and a sample-barcoded 5' primer, a second PCR ran roughly 7 to 11 cycles. TCRdb re-called the 5' RACE reads through MiXCR, storing one row per CDR3 protein. The table records about 750,000 distinct CDR3 sequences, approximately 55% of them present only once. Sequenced input: blood. The receptor source for this set is an elderly man in good health.

V usage is TRBV15 and J usage is TRBJ2-1, with D tentatively TRBD2 (5 bases). The ends were cut back, 6 bases at V and 1 base at J, with 13 bases in the middle. Germline V gives CDR1 LNHNV, CDR2 YYDKDF (reference sequence). CDR3 length equals 15 residues. The CDR3 DNA reads as TGTGCCACCAGTGCGTGGACTCCTTCCTACAATGAGCAGTTCTTC. As protein: CATSAWTPSYNEQFF.

The chain links TRBV27 to TRBJ1-6, with a weak D call TRBD1 (5 bases). This CDR3 has 16 residues. CDR1 is MNHEY and CDR2 is SMNVEV in the germline V gene (reference sequence). With 3 bases removed from V and 4 bases from J, the gap between germline ends came to 13 bases. The CDR3 DNA is TGTGCCAGCAGTTTCCGCGGACAAACATATAATTCACCCCTCCACTTT. This encodes CASSFRGQTYNSPLHF.

The rearrangement joins TRBV7-9 to TRBJ1-1; D is unclear. Per germline, CDR1 SEHNR and CDR2 FQNEAQ (reference sequence). Trimming took 5 bases from V and 9 from J, leaving 13 bases between them. This CDR3 is built from 12 residues. CDR3 amino acids: CASSPLGRKAFF. The DNA of the CDR3 is TGTGCCAGCAGCCCCTTGGGTCGAAAAGCTTTCTTT.

CDR3 residues: CAIRTGQDLTGELFF. The CDR3 bases are TGTGCCATCAGGACGGGACAGGACTTAACCGGGGAGCTGTTTTTT. The chain carries TRBV10-3 and TRBJ2-2; 8 bases are a match to TRBD1. Germline CDR1 is ENHRY and CDR2 is SYGVKD. Trimming cost V 6 bases and J 5 bases; bases outside gene matches: 8. The CDR3 consists of 15 residues.

This chain connects TRBV20-1 to TRBJ2-1; 7 nucleotides agree with TRBD2. CDR1 and CDR2 from the germline V gene are DFQATT and SNEGSKA (reference sequence). The ends lost 6 bases at V and 0 bases at J; junction bases unmatched: 17. This CDR3 contains 18 residues. This CDR3 is CSARGLGGGPNSYNEQFF. CDR3 bases: TGCAGTGCGCGGGGGTTGGGGGGAGGGCCGAACTCCTACAATGAGCAGTTCTTC.

A remark on this clonotype: Germline is not matched at one junction end, which may reflect a read error. The chain recombines TRBV5-1 with TRBJ2-1, with 7 bases matching TRBD2. This CDR3 has 16 amino acids. CDR1 SGHRS and CDR2 YFSETQ come from the germline V gene. As DNA, the CDR3 is TGCGCCGGCAGCTTACCCCGGGTAGCGGGCTACAATGAGCAGTTCTTC. Translating it yields CAGSLPRVAGYNEQFF.

The genes are TRBV25-1 and TRBJ2-1; the D is unclear. The germline CDR1 and CDR2 sequences are MGHDK and SYGVNS. The CDR3 spans 13 residues. The ends were cut back, 0 bases at V and 9 bases at J, with 9 bases in the middle. DNA for the CDR3: TGTGCCAGCAGTGAATATTTTCCAGGTGAGCAGTTCTTC. Its protein is CASSEYFPGEQFF.

The chain links TRBV20-1 to TRBJ2-7; D possibly corresponds to TRBD1 (5 bases). This CDR3 contains 16 residues. The V and J ends lost 6 bases and 4 bases respectively, with 25 bases between them. CDR1 is DFQATT and CDR2 is SNEGSKA in the germline V gene (reference sequence). The CDR3 DNA is TGCAGTGCCCCTAGGGGTCCAGGGTGGACGAAGTACGAGCAGTACTTC. Protein product: CSAPRGPGWTKYEQYF.

This chain connects TRBV3-1 to TRBJ2-7; no clear D. The CDR3 consists of 16 residues. V lost 0 bases to trimming and J lost 7 bases, with 19 bases between them. Germline assignment: CDR1 LGHDT and CDR2 YNNKEL (reference sequence). The CDR3 DNA follows: TGTGCCAGCAGCCAAGATCTGGTGGGATGGTCCCTGGAGCAGTACTTC. Amino acid sequence: CASSQDLVGWSLEQYF.